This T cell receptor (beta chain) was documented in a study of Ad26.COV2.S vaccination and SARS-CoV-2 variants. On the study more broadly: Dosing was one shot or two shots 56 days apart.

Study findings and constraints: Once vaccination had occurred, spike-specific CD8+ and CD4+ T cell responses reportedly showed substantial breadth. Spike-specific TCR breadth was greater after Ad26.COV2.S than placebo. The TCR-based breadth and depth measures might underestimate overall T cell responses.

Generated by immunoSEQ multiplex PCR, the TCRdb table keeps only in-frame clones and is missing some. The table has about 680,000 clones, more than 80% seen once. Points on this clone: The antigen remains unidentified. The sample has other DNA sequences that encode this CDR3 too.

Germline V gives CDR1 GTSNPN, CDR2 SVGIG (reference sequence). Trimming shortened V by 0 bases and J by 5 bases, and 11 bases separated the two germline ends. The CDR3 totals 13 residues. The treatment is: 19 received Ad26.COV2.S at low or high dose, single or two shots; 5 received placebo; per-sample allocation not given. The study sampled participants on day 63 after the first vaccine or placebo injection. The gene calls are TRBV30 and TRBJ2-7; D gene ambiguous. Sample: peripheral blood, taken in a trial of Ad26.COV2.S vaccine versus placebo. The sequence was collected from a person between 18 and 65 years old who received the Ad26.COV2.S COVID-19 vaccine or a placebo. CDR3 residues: CAWSVGFVNEQYF. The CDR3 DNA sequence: TGTGCCTGGAGTGTTGGCTTCGTAAACGAGCAGTACTTC.